This T cell receptor beta chain is from a study of cytotoxic CD8 clonotypes in ibrutinib-treated CLL. Across the whole study: Response sampling came at median 12 months of treatment, ranging 6 to 36 months. General study points: Public clonotypes were seen rarely and were contracted or stable on treatment. Having risen at ibrutinib response, clonality had fallen back toward baseline by progression.

V lost 3 bases to trimming and J lost 8 bases; unmatched junction nucleotides: 6. The germline CDR1 and CDR2 sequences are GTSNPN and SVGIG (reference sequence). This CDR3 has 14 residues. Of note for this clone: Its antigen is as yet unknown.

Libraries were prepared by immunoSEQ multiplex PCR; TCRdb keeps only in-frame clonotypes and omits some of them. The top ten clones hold 6% to 8% of a sample with 42,000 or so clones, about 65% of them seen once. The gene calls are TRBV30 and TRBJ1-4; 10 nucleotides agree with TRBD1. The sequence derives from a human donor with chronic lymphocytic leukemia. The source material was PBMCs, sampled at disease progression, from a patient treated with ibrutinib. In DNA form, the CDR3 reads TGTGCCTGGAGGTTGACAGGGGGCGGCGAAAAACTGTTTTTT. Encoded protein: CAWRLTGGGEKLFF.